A single sample is the source of the 24 T cell receptor beta chains below, sequenced in a study of immune evolution from preneoplasia to lung adenocarcinoma. The protocol was immunoSEQ multiplex PCR, while the TCRdb copy is restricted to in-frame clones and leaves out a portion. Of roughly 10,000 clones detected, about four fifths appear once; the ten largest clones hold 4% to 5.5%. The specimen sequenced was FFPE minimally invasive lung adenocarcinoma tissue. Source of these receptors: a person aged 70 to 85 with lung adenocarcinoma.

Sample share makes this clone large. The rearrangement links TRBV6-6 to TRBJ2-7, with D possibly being TRBD1 (6 bases). Germline V lookup: CDR1 MNHNY, CDR2 SVGAGI (reference sequence). The CDR3 length is 16 residues. Trimming cost V 2 bases and J 1 base, with 15 bases left between them. Written as DNA, the CDR3 is TGTGCCAGCAGTTACATTAAGGACAGATTTTCCTACGAGCAGTACTTC. The encoded protein is CASSYIKDRFSYEQYF.

This clone was counted between two and nine times. The genes are TRBV7-2 and TRBJ2-1, with 7 bases identical to TRBD2. This CDR3 is built from 14 residues. V shed 2 bases and J 7 bases; nucleotides not matched to a gene: 5. Germline lookup yields CDR1 SGHTA and CDR2 FQGNSA. The CDR3 bases are TGTGCCAGCAGCTTATACGGGGGGACGAATGAGCAGTTCTTC. Residues: CASSLYGGTNEQFF.

The table lists this clone with a count of one. The V gene is TRBV18, the J gene TRBJ2-3; D gene unclear. The CDR3 is 12 residues long. CDR1 is KGHSH and CDR2 is LQKENI in the germline V gene. V lost 3 bases and J lost 1, with 2 bases in between. CDR3 sequence reads: CASSPGTDTQYF. CDR3 sequence (DNA): TGTGCCAGCTCACCGGGCACAGATACGCAGTATTTT. Supplemented by reference TRBV18 and TRBJ2-3, the full variable domain reads NAGVMQNPRHLVRRRGQEARLRCSPMKGHSHVYWYRQLPEEGLKFMVYLQKENIIDESGMPKERFSAEFPKEGPSILRIQQVVRGDSAAYFCASSPGTDTQYFGPGTRLTVL.

The chain combines TRBV19 with TRBJ1-6; 8 nucleotides align to TRBD1. CDR1 and CDR2 from the germline V gene are LNHDA and SQIVND (reference sequence). There are 15 residues in the CDR3. The J segment lost 6 bases and the V segment lost 6 bases, leaving 7 bases of the junction unmatched. The CDR3 sequence is CASRDRGAGNSPLHF. The CDR3 coding sequence is TGTGCCAGTAGAGACAGGGGCGCGGGTAATTCACCCCTCCACTTT.

The rearrangement joins TRBV7-9 to TRBJ2-3, with D perhaps TRBD1 (6 bases). CDR1 SEHNR and CDR2 FQNEAQ come from the germline V gene (reference sequence). CDR3 size: 15 residues. The V end lost 5 bases, the J end lost 0 bases, and 12 bases lay between the germline ends. CDR3 region: CASSAGASSTDTQYF. The CDR3 coding sequence is TGTGCCAGCAGCGCAGGGGCCTCTAGCACAGATACGCAGTATTTT.

The V call is TRBV7-9, the J call TRBJ1-2; D unclear. This CDR3 is 14 amino acids long. Trimming removed 2 bases at V and 6 bases at J, with 13 bases between. Germline assignment: CDR1 SEHNR and CDR2 FQNEAQ (reference sequence). CDR3: CASSLSPNGDGYTF. The DNA of the CDR3 is TGTGCCAGCAGCTTATCCCCGAACGGGGATGGCTACACCTTC.

V gene TRBV18 combines with J gene TRBJ2-1; D call uncertain. The V end was cut by 3 bases, the J end by 5 bases, with 8 bases between. Germline loops: CDR1 KGHSH, CDR2 LQKENI. CDR3 length: 13 residues. DNA for the CDR3: TGTGCCAGCTCACCCCGCACTGACAATGAGCAGTTCTTC. Protein product: CASSPRTDNEQFF.

V and J are TRBV27 and TRBJ1-1; no firm D call. The V end lost 5 bases, the J end lost 1 base, and 8 bases lay between the germline ends. The CDR3 spans 13 residues. Germline CDR1 MNHEY, CDR2 SMNVEV (reference sequence). CDR3 coding DNA: TGTGCCAGCAGTCCGTTGGGGAACACTGAAGCTTTCTTT. Translation gives CASSPLGNTEAFF.

The chain joins TRBV19 to TRBJ2-2, with D possibly being TRBD2 (7 bases). With 7 bases removed from V and 7 bases from J, the gap between germline ends came to 13 bases. There are 13 residues in the CDR3. CDR1 is LNHDA and CDR2 is SQIVND in the germline V gene (reference sequence). CDR3 sequence reads: CASIKGGYGELFF. The CDR3 coding sequence is TGTGCCAGTATCAAGGGGGGGTACGGGGAGCTGTTTTTT.

This clone turned up a few times. The chain is built from TRBV11-2 and TRBJ1-1; maybe TRBD1 (5 bases). Germline V CDR1 and CDR2: SGHAT, FQNNGV. V was clipped by 6 bases and J by 0 bases, with 8 bases between them. The CDR3 contains 13 residues. CDR3: CASSRDLNTEAFF. CDR3 DNA sequence: TGTGCCAGCAGTCGGGACTTGAACACTGAAGCTTTCTTT.

The chain carries TRBV2 and TRBJ1-3, with D unclear. The germline V gene encodes CDR1 SNHLY and CDR2 FYNNEI. This CDR3 contains 14 residues. Trimming cost V 10 bases and J 0 bases, with 13 bases left between them. The CDR3 coding sequence is TGTGCCACCACACACACGACCTCTGGAAACACCATATATTTT. Encoded protein: CATTHTTSGNTIYF.

The rearrangement joins TRBV4-3 to TRBJ2-1, with 7 bases lining up with TRBD2. Germline V gene lookup returns CDR1 LGHNA and CDR2 YSLEER. Trimming cost V 6 bases and J 9 bases; bases outside gene matches: 11. The CDR3 sequence is 14 residues long. The chain's CDR3 is CASSIRLADLEQFF. CDR3 bases: TGCGCCAGCAGTATTAGGCTAGCGGACCTTGAGCAGTTCTTC.

The chain is built from TRBV5-1 and TRBJ2-7, with unresolved D. The V end lost 6 bases, the J end lost 4 bases, and 14 bases lay between the germline ends. The CDR3 spans 13 residues. Germline V gives CDR1 SGHRS, CDR2 YFSETQ. DNA for the CDR3: TGCGCCAGCACCGACACAGATCTATACGAGCAGTACTTC. Translating it yields CASTDTDLYEQYF.

The chain links TRBV9 to TRBJ1-4; no reliable D call. Germline V gene sequence: CDR1 SGDLS, CDR2 YYNGEE. This CDR3 has 17 residues. Trimming left V 4 bases short and J 0 bases short, with 16 bases between. The DNA for the CDR3 is TGTGCCAGCAGCCCAGTGCAGAACCTTGCAACTAATGAAAAACTGTTTTTT. It is translated as CASSPVQNLATNEKLFF.

The chain links TRBV5-4 to TRBJ2-7; 9 nucleotides line up with TRBD2. The CDR3 runs to 14 residues. V was pared by 4 bases and J by 5 bases, with 7 bases of the junction left unmatched. The germline V gene encodes CDR1 SGHNT and CDR2 YYREEE (reference sequence). Here the CDR3 reads CASSNGGTSNEQYF. The DNA of the CDR3 is TGTGCCAGCAGCAATGGAGGGACTAGCAACGAGCAGTACTTC.

The J gene is TRBJ1-2, the V gene TRBV2; 10 bases line up with TRBD1. Germline V gives CDR1 SNHLY, CDR2 FYNNEI. The CDR3 extends over 18 amino acids. Unmatched junction bases numbered 23, after V lost 2 bases and J lost 14 bases. Here the CDR3 reads CASSEPLLRYDRGQGKTF. Written as DNA, the CDR3 is TGTGCCAGCAGTGAACCCCTTTTGAGGTACGACCGGGGACAGGGGAAAACCTTC.

This clone was observed a single time. The chain combines TRBV6-5 with TRBJ1-5; the D gene is possibly TRBD1 (5 bases). The V gene's germline CDR1 is MNHEY and CDR2 SVGAGI. This CDR3 spans 13 amino acids. Between the trimmed V and J ends, which lost 2 bases and 12 bases, there was a span of 14 bases. The CDR3 reads CASSYGGARSQHF. The CDR3 coding sequence is TGTGCCAGCAGTTACGGTGGGGCCAGGAGCCAGCATTTT.

The gene calls are TRBV30 and TRBJ1-2; weak D call: TRBD1 (5 bases). The CDR3 has 10 residues. Looked up from germline, CDR1 is GTSNPN and CDR2 is SVGIG (reference sequence). V was trimmed by 8 bases and J by 6 bases, leaving 10 bases between them. CDR3 loop: CAGARDGYTF. CDR3 nucleotides: TGTGCCGGGGCGAGGGATGGCTACACCTTC. The entire variable domain, with the rest obtained from reference TRBV30 and TRBJ1-2, is as follows: SQTIHQWPATLVQPVGSPLSLECTVEGTSNPNLYWYRQAAGRGLQLLFYSVGIGQISSEVPQNLSASRPQDRQFILSSKKLLLSDSGFYLCAGARDGYTFGSGTRLTVV.

The V call is TRBV19, the J call TRBJ2-3; 8 bases map to TRBD2. J gave up 1 base and V 3 bases, and 0 bases lay outside the gene matches. Germline-derived CDR1 and CDR2 are LNHDA and SQIVND (reference sequence). CDR3 length: 14 residues. The CDR3 nucleotides read TGTGCCAGTAGTATGACTAGCGGCACAGATACGCAGTATTTT. Its translation: CASSMTSGTDTQYF.

The chain carries TRBV11-2 and TRBJ2-2, with 7 positions matching TRBD1. In germline, CDR1 is SGHAT, CDR2 FQNNGV. V shed 5 bases and J 8 bases; nucleotides not matched to a gene: 11. CDR3 size: 15 residues. The CDR3 protein is CASSPSTGEWGELFF. The CDR3 DNA sequence: TGTGCCAGCAGCCCATCAACAGGGGAGTGGGGGGAGCTGTTTTTT. The entire variable domain, with the rest obtained from reference TRBV11-2 and TRBJ2-2, is as follows: EAGVAQSPRYKIIEKRQSVAFWCNPISGHATLYWYQQILGQGPKLLIQFQNNGVVDDSQLPKDRFSAERLKGVDSTLKIQPAKLEDSAVYLCASSPSTGEWGELFFGEGSRLTVL.

This rearrangement joins TRBV6-1 to TRBJ2-7, with 9 bases that match TRBD1. J gave up 0 bases and V 4 bases, and 4 bases lay outside the gene matches. The length of the CDR3 is 15 residues. Per the germline V gene, CDR1 is MNHNS and CDR2 is SASEGT. The CDR3 DNA sequence: TGTGCCAGCAGTGTAGACAGGGGGAACTCCTACGAGCAGTACTTC. Amino acid sequence: CASSVDRGNSYEQYF.

This clone has just one count. The chain uses TRBV9 and TRBJ2-7; possible D gene TRBD1, 5 bases. Trimming removed 0 bases at V and 0 bases at J, with 10 bases between. This CDR3 has 15 amino acids. In germline, CDR1 is SGDLS, CDR2 YYNGEE. The CDR3 protein is CASSVALGLSYEQYF. The DNA for the CDR3 is TGTGCCAGCAGCGTAGCTCTGGGGCTCTCCTACGAGCAGTACTTC.

The CDR3 bases are TGTGCCAGCAGCCCCGACTCCAATCAGCCCCAGCATTTT. Translating it yields CASSPDSNQPQHF. The rearrangement joins TRBV2 to TRBJ1-5; unclear D gene. V lost 6 bases and J lost 3, with 9 bases in between. Germline lookup yields CDR1 SNHLY and CDR2 FYNNEI. The CDR3 is 13 amino acids.

In this sample, this clone turned up once. The V and J genes are TRBV7-8 and TRBJ2-1; 9 nucleotides match TRBD1. The CDR3 loop spans 12 amino acids. V trimming: 3 bases; J trimming: 16 bases; junction bases outside the gene matches: 7. Per germline, CDR1 SGHVS and CDR2 FQNEAQ. The CDR3: CASSLGQGGAFF. The DNA of the CDR3 is TGTGCCAGCAGCTTGGGACAGGGAGGAGCATTCTTC.